This T cell receptor (beta chain) appears in the sequencing data of a study of T cells in Graves' hyperthyroidism and ophthalmopathy (dated by TCRdb to between 2019 and 2020). About the full investigation: Peripheral blood was sampled at the time of initial diagnosis, prior to any treatment. To identify distinguishing TCR V-J signatures, a discovery cohort of about a hundred patients was used, comprising 43 with Graves' ophthalmopathy and about 59 with stable Graves' hyperthyroidism. Prospective prediction of ophthalmopathy was tested in an independent validation cohort of fewer than 20 hyperthyroidism patients and 17 patients who later progressed to ophthalmopathy. For training and testing, the roughly 97 patients in the discovery cohort were randomly divided in a 7:3 ratio. Thyroid tissue and blood T-cell repertoires from about 6 Graves' hyperthyroidism patients were also compared in the study. Once sampling was done, hyperthyroidism patients were given methimazole at a starting dose of 30 mg daily, whereas ophthalmopathy patients were given high-dose intravenous methylprednisolone. The paper reports TCR Vbeta CDR3 sequencing of some 140 peripheral blood samples: 43 ophthalmopathy, 70 to 85 hyperthyroidism and 17 progressor patients. The paper's findings and limits, for the study overall: Sample size was not statistically predetermined, and investigators were not blinded to group allocation. Blood samples also contained most of the expanded thyroid clonotypes (frequency above 0.001), which suggests that blood repertoires may reflect thyroid immune responses. A 13 V-J signature model separated ophthalmopathy from stable hyperthyroidism, with about 88% sensitivity and roughly 84% specificity in cross-validation and 80%/75% in testing. In validation, progression to ophthalmopathy was predicted by the model with 70.59% sensitivity and nearly 75% specificity, a median of roughly six months before onset.

A note on this clonotype: Its specific antigen is unknown. Base qualities were left out, and no much larger clone turns up one base away.

In the ophthalmopathy patients, disease was moderately to severely active, with a Clinical Activity Score of 3 or more, a NOSPECS grade of 4 or more, and a duration of less than 3 months. Patients with uncontrolled infections, other autoimmune diseases, pregnancy or lactation were excluded. Diagnoses were established on the basis of clinical symptoms, serum thyroxine and TRAb, thyroid ultrasound, and orbital computed tomography. Ficoll-Paque density gradient centrifugation was used to isolate PBMCs from around 10 ml of fresh peripheral blood. Trizol reagent was used to extract total RNA, and RNA quality was then checked on an Agilent 2100 Bioanalyzer. The TCR beta CDR3 regions were amplified from the RNA transcripts. The first round of RT-PCR for the TCR CDR3 was performed with the HTBI primer set and the Qiagen OneStep RT-PCR kit. The libraries were constructed in a second round of multiplex PCR and then size-selected and purified. Paired-end sequencing of the libraries was performed with 100 bp reads on an Illumina HiSeq2000. Turning to the authors' computational methods: SOAPnuke was used to process the raw data, with reads discarded if the reads contained adapters or uncalled bases, had a mean Phred below 15, or lacked an exact constant-primer or identifier match. COPE v1.2.5 was used to merge the high-quality paired reads, and each unique nucleotide sequence was defined as a clonotype. Clonotypes were aligned to IMGT TRBV, TRBD and TRBJ reference segments using MiTCR v1.1. Only V-J combinations with frequency above 0.0001, covering about 99% of repertoires, were analysed. A TCS score was defined as the ratio between F50 (clonal expansion) and ExV (chaos), using BLOSUM62-based TCRdist between CDR3 peptides within each V-J. Welch's t-statistics and random forest reduced 500 to 650 V-J features to 13, which were used in a naive Bayes classifier (R e1071). TCRdb passed the public sequencing reads through fastp at Q25 and MiXCR, retaining productive beta sequences. Every CDR3 protein is listed once, alongside the most common genes and DNA of its rows. The V and J calls come from TCRdb's annotation, not from the publication. Across this sample there are around 690,000 distinct CDR3 sequences, with less than 25% seen only once. The ten largest clones take up under 35% of the sample.

The TCR comes from a man aged 25 to 45 with Graves' ophthalmopathy. Sequences were obtained from blood.

The nucleotides are TGTGCCAGCAGTTTAACGGGACAGGGACATCAGCCCCAGCATTTT. Translated, this gives CASSLTGQGHQPQHF. Recombination joined TRBV28 with TRBJ1-5; 9 central nucleotides agree with TRBD1. For this chain, trimming is 2 bases at the V end and 5 bases at the J end, and the number of junction bases without a gene match is 4. Reading the germline V gene gives CDR1 MDHEN and CDR2 SYDVKM. From cysteine to phenylalanine, the CDR3 is 15 amino acids long. Here the CDR3 DNA is all that survives: 45 bases in frame from base 1.